This T cell receptor beta chain was sequenced for a study of CD8 T cells in ankylosing spondylitis. Study results and caveats: What seemed typical of ankylosing spondylitis blood was a TCR beta motif built from several highly homologous variants.

Details on this clonotype: The antigen remains unidentified.

TCRdb fed the 5' RACE reads into MiXCR, producing one record per CDR3 protein. The sample includes about 540,000 distinct CDR3 sequences, about 12% of them seen just once. The TCR sequence derives from a male donor with ankylosing spondylitis. Sequencing was done on a sample of blood, either unsorted or a sorted T cell fraction (not recorded which).

CDR3 residues: CATSDYQGGPEEQFF. CDR3 coding DNA: TGTGCCACCAGTGATTATCAGGGAGGGCCAGAAGAGCAGTTCTTC. The V call is TRBV24-1, the J call TRBJ2-1; 7 nucleotides agree with TRBD2. Germline assignment: CDR1 KGHDR and CDR2 SFDVKD. V lost 2 bases to trimming and J lost 10 bases; unmatched junction nucleotides: 10. CDR3 size: 15 residues.